Listed here are 16 T cell receptor beta chains from one sample, sequenced in a study of a mutant IDH1 vaccine in newly diagnosed glioma. TCRdb's table, derived via immunoSEQ multiplex PCR, lists solely in-frame clones and lacks some. Of approximately 41,000 clones listed, around 90% are singletons. No antigens are known for them. The time point: week 23, last vaccination. Every vaccine dose comprised 300 ug of mutant IDH1 20-mer peptide plus topical imiquimod. The sample here was PBMCs, taken from a glioma patient whose treatment included an IDH1 peptide vaccine. The receptors were sampled from a man aged 50-59 years with glioma.

The chain employs TRBV30 and TRBJ1-1; D is undetermined. The length of the CDR3 is 11 residues. CDR1 is GTSNPN, CDR2 SVGIG, per germline (reference sequence). The germline V and J ends were trimmed by 4 bases and 5 bases, with 8 bases remaining between them. Here the CDR3 reads CAWKKDTEAFF. CDR3 DNA: TGTGCCTGGAAGAAGGATACTGAAGCTTTCTTT.

The chain joins TRBV7-9 to TRBJ1-4, with TRBD1 identical over 7 bases. Trimming at V came to 6 bases and at J to 7 bases, leaving 8 bases not matched to a gene. From germline, CDR1 is SEHNR and CDR2 FQNEAQ (reference sequence). The CDR3 loop spans 14 amino acids. CDR3 sequence (DNA): TGTGCCAGCAGGGGTCCAGGGGGGCGTGAAAAACTGTTTTTT. This codes for CASRGPGGREKLFF.

This chain connects TRBV29-1 to TRBJ1-1; 8 positions agree with TRBD1. The V gene's germline CDR1 is SQVTM and CDR2 ANQGSEA. The CDR3 runs 13 residues. The DNA of the CDR3 is TGCATGTTCTTAGGGACAGGTCGGACTGAAGCTTTCTTT. It codes for CMFLGTGRTEAFF.

The genes are TRBV5-1 and TRBJ1-1; no definite D call. Germline CDR1 reads SGHRS; CDR2 reads YFSETQ. Trimming removed 0 bases at V and 4 bases at J, with 10 bases between. The CDR3 contains 14 residues. The DNA of the CDR3 is TGCGCCAGCAGCTTGGGTCCCGAAGGCACTGAAGCTTTCTTT. Translating it yields CASSLGPEGTEAFF.

J is TRBJ2-3 and V is TRBV2; D is ambiguous. The V end lost 4 bases, the J end lost 6 bases, and 8 bases lay between the germline ends. The germline V gene encodes CDR1 SNHLY and CDR2 FYNNEI. The CDR3 extends over 12 amino acids. The DNA for the CDR3 is TGTGCCAGCAGTGGAAATTGGGATACGCAGTATTTT. Amino acid sequence: CASSGNWDTQYF.

This chain links TRBV4-3 with TRBJ2-7; 7 bases map to TRBD2. J lost 3 bases, V lost 4 bases, and 3 bases had no gene match. Germline CDR1 is LGHNA and CDR2 is YSLEER. There are 13 residues in the CDR3. The CDR3 coding sequence is TGCGCCAGCAGCCGCGGGGGTGACTACGAGCAGTACTTC. This translates into CASSRGGDYEQYF.

This chain connects TRBV9 to TRBJ1-1; TRBD1 might be the D (6 bases). The CDR3 sequence is 16 residues long. Germline values: CDR1 SGDLS, CDR2 YYNGEE. V was cut by 3 bases and J by 5 bases, with 20 bases left in between. The CDR3 DNA reads as TGTGCCAGCAGCGAGCGACCCGACAGGTTAGGGACTGAAGCTTTCTTT. Protein product: CASSERPDRLGTEAFF.

J is TRBJ2-3 and V is TRBV25-1; D is unclear. Trimming pared 8 bases from V and 8 bases from J, leaving 11 bases between. CDR3 length equals 11 residues. Germline-derived CDR1 and CDR2 are MGHDK and SYGVNS. CDR3 protein: CASVSDGTQYF. The CDR3 DNA is TGTGCCAGCGTGTCGGATGGTACGCAGTATTTT. The complete variable domain, with remaining parts taken from reference TRBV25-1 and TRBJ2-3, reads EADIYQTPRYLVIGTGKKITLECSQTMGHDKMYWYQQDPGMELHLIHYSYGVNSTEKGDLSSESTVSRIRTEHFPLTLESARPSHTSQYLCASVSDGTQYFGPGTRLTVL.

CDR3 DNA: TGTGCCAGCAGTTTAGGCGTTCAGCCCCAGCATTTT. It translates to CASSLGVQPQHF. This chain uses TRBV28 with TRBJ1-5; D gene ambiguous. Trimming left V 2 bases short and J 6 bases short, with 5 bases between. CDR3 size: 12 residues. Germline V gene lookup returns CDR1 MDHEN and CDR2 SYDVKM.

The genes are TRBV4-2 and TRBJ2-7; 11 bases agree with TRBD2. Germline CDR1 and CDR2: LGHNA and YNFKEQ. J was trimmed by 7 bases and V by 4 bases; bases with no gene match: 6. The CDR3 is 14 residues long. The CDR3 is CASSPLAGEEEQYF. CDR3 nucleotides: TGTGCCAGCAGCCCACTAGCGGGAGAGGAGGAGCAGTACTTC.

The chain is built from TRBV6-1 and TRBJ2-7; D is perhaps TRBD1 (5 bases). Between the trimmed V and J ends, which lost 2 bases and 2 bases, there was a span of 13 bases. The germline V gene encodes CDR1 MNHNS and CDR2 SASEGT. The CDR3 sequence is 15 residues long. DNA for the CDR3: TGTGCCAGCAGTGAACCCAGGGTGGTTGCCTACGAGCAGTACTTC. It codes for CASSEPRVVAYEQYF.

In DNA form, the CDR3 reads TGTGCCAGCAGCTTAGGAGGGGTGCGGGGGGCCAACGTCCTGACTTTC. Translating it yields CASSLGGVRGANVLTF. This chain links TRBV7-9 with TRBJ2-6; possibly TRBD1 or TRBD2 for D (5 bases each). The CDR3 is 16 amino acids. Germline V gene sequence: CDR1 SEHNR, CDR2 FQNEAQ (reference sequence). V gave up 1 base and J gave up 4 bases, with 11 bases separating them.

This clone appeared once. The rearrangement joins TRBV5-1 to TRBJ2-2; maybe TRBD2 (5 bases). CDR3 length equals 16 residues. The V end was cut by 0 bases, the J end by 0 bases, with 9 bases between. Germline V lookup: CDR1 SGHRS, CDR2 YFSETQ. This CDR3 is CASSLGMEANTGELFF. The CDR3 DNA is TGCGCCAGCAGCTTGGGCATGGAGGCGAACACCGGGGAGCTGTTTTTT.

This clone was recorded only once. The chain combines TRBV7-9 with TRBJ1-2; D call uncertain. CDR3 length: 14 amino acids. Germline V gene sequence: CDR1 SEHNR, CDR2 FQNEAQ (reference sequence). V lost 0 bases, J lost 8 bases, and 13 bases lay in between. The CDR3 reads CASSLASPLGGYTF. In DNA form, the CDR3 reads TGTGCCAGCAGCTTAGCGAGTCCCCTCGGGGGCTACACCTTC.

J is TRBJ1-5 and V is TRBV11-2; 11 bases fit TRBD1. With 4 bases clipped from V and 0 bases from J, the junction kept 5 bases outside the gene matches. The germline gives CDR1 SGHAT, CDR2 FQNNGV. This CDR3 spans 17 amino acids. CDR3 in amino acids: CASSSRTGGDSNQPQHF. The CDR3, as DNA: TGTGCCAGCAGCTCCAGGACAGGGGGCGATAGCAATCAGCCCCAGCATTTT.

This chain uses TRBV11-2 with TRBJ2-2, with D tentatively TRBD1 (6 bases). Trimming left V 5 bases short and J 7 bases short, with 17 bases between. This CDR3 contains 15 residues. CDR1 and CDR2 from the germline V gene are SGHAT and FQNNGV. The CDR3 here is CASSEQGLPGGELFF. The CDR3 DNA follows: TGTGCCAGCAGCGAACAGGGTCTCCCGGGCGGGGAGCTGTTTTTT.